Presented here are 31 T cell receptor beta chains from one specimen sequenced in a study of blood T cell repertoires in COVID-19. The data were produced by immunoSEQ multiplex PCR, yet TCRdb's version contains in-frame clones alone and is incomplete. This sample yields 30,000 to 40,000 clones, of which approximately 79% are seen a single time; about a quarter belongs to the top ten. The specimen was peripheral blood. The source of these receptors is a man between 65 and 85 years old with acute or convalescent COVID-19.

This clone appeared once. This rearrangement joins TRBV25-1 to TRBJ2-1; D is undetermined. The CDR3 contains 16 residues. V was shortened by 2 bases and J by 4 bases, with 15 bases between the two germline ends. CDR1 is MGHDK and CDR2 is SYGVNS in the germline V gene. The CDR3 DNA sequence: TGTGCCAGCAGTGAAGCCGGAGTAGCTTCGTACAATGAGCAGTTCTTC. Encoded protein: CASSEAGVASYNEQFF.

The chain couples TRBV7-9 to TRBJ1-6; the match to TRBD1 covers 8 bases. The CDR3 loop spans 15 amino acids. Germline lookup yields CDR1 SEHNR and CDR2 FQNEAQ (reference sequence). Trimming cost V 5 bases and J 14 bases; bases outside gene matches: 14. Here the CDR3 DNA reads TGTGCCAGCAGCCTCGTTGAGACAGGGGATCCGACCCTCCACTTT. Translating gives CASSLVETGDPTLHF.

In DNA, the CDR3 is TGTGCCAGCAGCTTAGCGTACACTGAAGCTTTCTTT. Translation gives CASSLAYTEAFF. This chain uses TRBV5-6 with TRBJ1-1; D not certain. Deletions cut 2 bases from V and 3 bases from J, with 5 bases between. This CDR3 comprises 12 residues. Germline CDR1 SGHDT, CDR2 YYEEEE.

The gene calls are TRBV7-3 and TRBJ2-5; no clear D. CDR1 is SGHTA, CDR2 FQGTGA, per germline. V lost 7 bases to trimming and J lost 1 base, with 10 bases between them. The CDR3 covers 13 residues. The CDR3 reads CASIGLAQETQYF. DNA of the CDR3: TGTGCCAGCATCGGTTTAGCCCAAGAGACCCAGTACTTC.

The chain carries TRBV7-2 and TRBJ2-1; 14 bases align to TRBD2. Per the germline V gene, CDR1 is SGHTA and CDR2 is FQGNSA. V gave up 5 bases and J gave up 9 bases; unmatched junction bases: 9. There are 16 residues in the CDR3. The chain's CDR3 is CASSPGLAGGSGEQFF. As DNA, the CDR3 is TGTGCCAGCAGCCCCGGACTAGCGGGAGGAAGTGGTGAGCAGTTCTTC.

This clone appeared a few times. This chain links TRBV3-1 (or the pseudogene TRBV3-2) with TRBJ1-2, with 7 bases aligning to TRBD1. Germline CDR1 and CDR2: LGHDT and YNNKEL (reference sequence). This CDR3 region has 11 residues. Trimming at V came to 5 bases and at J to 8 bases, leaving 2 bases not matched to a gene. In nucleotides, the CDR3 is TGTGCCAGCAGCTTGACAGGGGGCTACACCTTC. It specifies CASSLTGGYTF.

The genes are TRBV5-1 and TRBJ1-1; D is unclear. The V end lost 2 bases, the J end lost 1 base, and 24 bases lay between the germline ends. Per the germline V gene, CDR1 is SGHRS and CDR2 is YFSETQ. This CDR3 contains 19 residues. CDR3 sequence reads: CASSFSTGPYQRGNTEAFF. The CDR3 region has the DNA TGCGCCAGCAGCTTCAGTACCGGGCCCTATCAACGGGGGAACACTGAAGCTTTCTTT.

As DNA, the CDR3 is TGCGCCAGCAGCTTGGGGGAGTATACCGGGGAGCTGTTTTTT. It is translated as CASSLGEYTGELFF. V gene TRBV5-1 combines with J gene TRBJ2-2, with D maybe TRBD2 (5 bases). The CDR3 runs to 14 residues. V lost 0 bases, J lost 5 bases, and 8 bases lay in between. CDR1 is SGHRS and CDR2 is YFSETQ in the germline V gene.

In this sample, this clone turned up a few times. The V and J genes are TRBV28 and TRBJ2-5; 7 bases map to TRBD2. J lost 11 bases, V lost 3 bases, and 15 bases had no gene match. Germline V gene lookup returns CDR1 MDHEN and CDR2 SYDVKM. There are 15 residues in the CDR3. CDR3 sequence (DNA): TGTGCCAGCAGTTTGCCCCCCTCTGGGGAGGGCGGTCAGTACTTC. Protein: CASSLPPSGEGGQYF. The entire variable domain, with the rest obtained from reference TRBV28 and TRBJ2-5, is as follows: DVKVTQSSRYLVKRTGEKVFLECVQDMDHENMFWYRQDPGLGLRLIYFSYDVKMKEKGDIPEGYSVSREKKERFSLILESASTNQTSMYLCASSLPPSGEGGQYFGPGTRLLVL.

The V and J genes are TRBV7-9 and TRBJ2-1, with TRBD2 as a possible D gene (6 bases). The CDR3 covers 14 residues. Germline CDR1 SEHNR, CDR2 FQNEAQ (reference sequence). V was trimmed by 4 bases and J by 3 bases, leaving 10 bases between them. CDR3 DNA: TGTGCCAGCAGCTCCGTTAGCGGCTACAATGAGCAGTTCTTC. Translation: CASSSVSGYNEQFF.

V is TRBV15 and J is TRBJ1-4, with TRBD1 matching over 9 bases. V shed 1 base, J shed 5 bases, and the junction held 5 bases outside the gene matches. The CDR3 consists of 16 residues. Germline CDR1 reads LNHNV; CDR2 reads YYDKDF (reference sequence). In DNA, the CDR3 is TGTGCCACCAGCAGAGGCCCCGGGACAGGGAATGAAAAACTGTTTTTT. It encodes CATSRGPGTGNEKLFF.

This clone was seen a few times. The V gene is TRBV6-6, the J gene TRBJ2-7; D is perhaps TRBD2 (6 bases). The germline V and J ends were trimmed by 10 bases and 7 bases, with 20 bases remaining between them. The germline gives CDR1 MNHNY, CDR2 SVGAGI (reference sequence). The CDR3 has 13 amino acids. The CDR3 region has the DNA TGTGCCACCCTCGGGGGAGCCCGGGGGGAGCAGTACTTC. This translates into CATLGGARGEQYF.

DNA for the CDR3: TGTGCCAGCAGTGTGGGGGGTGCCTATGGCTACACCTTC. It yields the protein CASSVGGAYGYTF. The chain has TRBV7-9 and TRBJ1-2, with a possible D match to TRBD1 (5 bases). With 6 bases removed from V and 4 bases from J, the gap between germline ends came to 12 bases. The CDR3 consists of 13 residues. From germline, CDR1 is SEHNR and CDR2 FQNEAQ (reference sequence).

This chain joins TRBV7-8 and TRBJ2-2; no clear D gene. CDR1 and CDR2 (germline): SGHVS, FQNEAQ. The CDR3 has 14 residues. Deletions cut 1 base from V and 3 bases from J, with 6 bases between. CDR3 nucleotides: TGTGCCAGCAGCTTAGGGCCTGACACCGGGGAGCTGTTTTTT. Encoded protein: CASSLGPDTGELFF.

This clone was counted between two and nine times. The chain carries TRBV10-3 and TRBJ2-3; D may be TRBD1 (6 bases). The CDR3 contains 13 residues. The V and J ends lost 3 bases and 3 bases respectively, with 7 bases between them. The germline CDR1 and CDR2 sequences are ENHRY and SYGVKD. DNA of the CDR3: TGTGCCATCAGTGAACAGGGTACAGATACGCAGTATTTT. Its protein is CAISEQGTDTQYF.

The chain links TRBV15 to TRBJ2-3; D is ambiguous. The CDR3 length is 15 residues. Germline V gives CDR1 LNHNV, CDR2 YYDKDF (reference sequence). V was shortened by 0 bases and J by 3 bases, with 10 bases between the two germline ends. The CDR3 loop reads CATSRDLVKTDTQYF. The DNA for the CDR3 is TGTGCCACCAGCAGAGATCTAGTAAAGACAGATACGCAGTATTTT.

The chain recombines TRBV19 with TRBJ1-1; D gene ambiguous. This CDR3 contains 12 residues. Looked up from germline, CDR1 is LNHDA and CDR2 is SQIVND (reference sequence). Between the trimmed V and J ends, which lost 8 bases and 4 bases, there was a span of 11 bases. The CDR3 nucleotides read TGTGCCAGTCACCAAGGAGGCACTGAAGCTTTCTTT. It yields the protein CASHQGGTEAFF.

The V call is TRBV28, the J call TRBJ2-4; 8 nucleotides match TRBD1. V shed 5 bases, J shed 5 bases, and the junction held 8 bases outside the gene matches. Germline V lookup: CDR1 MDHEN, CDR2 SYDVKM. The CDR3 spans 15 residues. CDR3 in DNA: TGTGCCAGCAGTGACAGGGGTAAACTACAAAACATTCAGTACTTC. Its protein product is CASSDRGKLQNIQYF.

CDR3 coding DNA: TGTGCCAGCAGCTTGATCACTAGCGGGAGAGGTGAGCAGTTCTTC. Protein product: CASSLITSGRGEQFF. The genes are TRBV7-2 and TRBJ2-1, with 11 positions matching TRBD2. The CDR3 runs to 15 residues. Germline V lookup: CDR1 SGHTA, CDR2 FQGNSA. Germline trimming cut 3 bases from V and 9 bases from J; bases unmatched to any gene: 7.

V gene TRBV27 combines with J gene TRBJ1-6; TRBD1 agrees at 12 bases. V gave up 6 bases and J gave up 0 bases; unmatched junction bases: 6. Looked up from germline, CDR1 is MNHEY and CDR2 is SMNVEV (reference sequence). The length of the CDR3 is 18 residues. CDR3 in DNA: TGTGCCAGCAGACCCGGGACAGGGGGCGCCTCCTATAATTCACCCCTCCACTTT. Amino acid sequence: CASRPGTGGASYNSPLHF.

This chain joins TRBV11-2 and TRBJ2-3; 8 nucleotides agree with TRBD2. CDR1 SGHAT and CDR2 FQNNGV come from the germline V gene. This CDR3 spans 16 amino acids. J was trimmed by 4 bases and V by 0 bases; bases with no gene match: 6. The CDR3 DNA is TGTGCCAGCAGCTTAGATCGTGGCGGGAGGTCAGATACGCAGTATTTT. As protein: CASSLDRGGRSDTQYF.

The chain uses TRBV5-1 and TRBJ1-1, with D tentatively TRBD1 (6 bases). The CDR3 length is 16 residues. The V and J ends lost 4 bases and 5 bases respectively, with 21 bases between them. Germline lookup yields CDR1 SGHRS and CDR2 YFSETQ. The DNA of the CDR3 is TGCGCCAGCAGCCGCCAACCGGGGGGCGACCGGACTGAAGCTTTCTTT. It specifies CASSRQPGGDRTEAFF.

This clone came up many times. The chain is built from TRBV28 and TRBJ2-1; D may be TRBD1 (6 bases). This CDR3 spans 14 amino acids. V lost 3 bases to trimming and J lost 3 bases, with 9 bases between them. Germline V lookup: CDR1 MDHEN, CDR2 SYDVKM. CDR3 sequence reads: CASSFGGYYNEQFF. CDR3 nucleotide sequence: TGTGCCAGCAGTTTTGGGGGCTACTACAATGAGCAGTTCTTC.

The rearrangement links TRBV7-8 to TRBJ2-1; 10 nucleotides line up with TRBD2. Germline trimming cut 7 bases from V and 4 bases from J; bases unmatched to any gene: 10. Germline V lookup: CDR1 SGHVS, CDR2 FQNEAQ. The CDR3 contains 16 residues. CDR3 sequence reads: CASTRPGTSVYNEQFF. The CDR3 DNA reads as TGTGCCAGCACCAGACCCGGGACTAGCGTTTACAATGAGCAGTTCTTC.

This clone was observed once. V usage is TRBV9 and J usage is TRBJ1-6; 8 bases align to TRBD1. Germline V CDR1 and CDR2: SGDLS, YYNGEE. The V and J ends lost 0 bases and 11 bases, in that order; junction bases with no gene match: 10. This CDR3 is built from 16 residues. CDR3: CASSVGGTGFSAPLHF. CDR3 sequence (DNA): TGTGCCAGCAGCGTAGGCGGGACAGGATTTAGTGCACCCCTCCACTTT. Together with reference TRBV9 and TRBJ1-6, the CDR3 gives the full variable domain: DSGVTQTPKHLITATGQRVTLRCSPRSGDLSVYWYQQSLDQGLQFLIQYYNGEERAKGNILERFSAQQFPDLHSELNLSSLELGDSALYFCASSVGGTGFSAPLHFGNGTRLTVT.

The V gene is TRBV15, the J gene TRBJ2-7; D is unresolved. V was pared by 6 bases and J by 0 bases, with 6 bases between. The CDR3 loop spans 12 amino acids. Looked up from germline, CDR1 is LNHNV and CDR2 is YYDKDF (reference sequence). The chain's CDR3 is CATSTSSYEQYF. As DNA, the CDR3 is TGTGCCACCAGTACGAGCTCCTACGAGCAGTACTTC.

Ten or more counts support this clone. The CDR3 region is CASRQTGTAYGYTF. Here the CDR3 DNA reads TGTGCCAGCAGGCAGACCGGGACAGCCTATGGCTACACCTTC. V usage is TRBV3-1 (or the pseudogene TRBV3-2) and J usage is TRBJ1-2, with 7 bases lining up with TRBD1. The CDR3 contains 14 residues. Germline assignment: CDR1 LGHDT and CDR2 YNNKEL (reference sequence). V trimming: 6 bases; J trimming: 4 bases; junction bases outside the gene matches: 8.

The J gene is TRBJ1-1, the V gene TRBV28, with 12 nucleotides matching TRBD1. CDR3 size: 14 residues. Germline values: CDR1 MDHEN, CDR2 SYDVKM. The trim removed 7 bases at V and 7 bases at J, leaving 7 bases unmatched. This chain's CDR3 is CASTSGQGANEAFF. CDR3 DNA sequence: TGTGCCAGCACCTCGGGACAGGGGGCGAATGAAGCTTTCTTT.

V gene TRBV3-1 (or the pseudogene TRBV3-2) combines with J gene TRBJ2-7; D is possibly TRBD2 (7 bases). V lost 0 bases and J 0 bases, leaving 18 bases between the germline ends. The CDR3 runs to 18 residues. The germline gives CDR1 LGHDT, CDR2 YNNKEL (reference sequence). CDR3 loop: CASSQDLGGGTLSYEQYF. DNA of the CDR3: TGTGCCAGCAGCCAAGATCTTGGGGGGGGGACACTCTCCTACGAGCAGTACTTC.

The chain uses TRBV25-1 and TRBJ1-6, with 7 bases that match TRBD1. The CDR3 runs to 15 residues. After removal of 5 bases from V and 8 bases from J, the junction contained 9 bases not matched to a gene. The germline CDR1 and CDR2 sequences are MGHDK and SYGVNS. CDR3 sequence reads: CASSRGQAVYSPLHF. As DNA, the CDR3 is TGTGCCAGCAGTAGAGGACAGGCGGTATATTCACCCCTCCACTTT. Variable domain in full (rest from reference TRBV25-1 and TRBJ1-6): EADIYQTPRYLVIGTGKKITLECSQTMGHDKMYWYQQDPGMELHLIHYSYGVNSTEKGDLSSESTVSRIRTEHFPLTLESARPSHTSQYLCASSRGQAVYSPLHFGNGTRLTVT.

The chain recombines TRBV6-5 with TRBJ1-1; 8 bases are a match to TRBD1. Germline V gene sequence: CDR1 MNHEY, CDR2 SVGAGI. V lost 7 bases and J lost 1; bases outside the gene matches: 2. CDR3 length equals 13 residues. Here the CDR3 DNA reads TGTGCCAGCACCGGACAGGGGAACACTGAAGCTTTCTTT. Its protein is CASTGQGNTEAFF.